This passage covers 20 T cell receptor beta chains from one sample sequenced in a study of regulatory T cells in long-lasting Graves disease. To make TCR beta libraries, researchers used iRepertoire HTBI primers and Arm-PCR of CDR3 regions. TCRdb re-called the multiplex PCR reads with MiXCR, one entry per CDR3 protein. The profile shows fewer than 600,000 distinct CDR3 sequences, about 22% of them singletons. The time point here: persistent/refractory GD, antithyroid drugs over 5 years with positive TRAb. Construction of the TCR library relied on RNA isolated from PBMCs. The sequenced sample was peripheral blood mononuclear cells (PBMCs), obtained when the disease was refractory, from a patient treated with antithyroid drugs. The receptors derive from a female donor with Graves disease.

This clonotype was seen many times. The CDR3 loop reads CASSDPAGGPGETQYF. The CDR3 bases are TGTGCCAGCAGTGACCCGGCGGGAGGGCCTGGGGAGACCCAGTACTTC. The genes are TRBV2 and TRBJ2-5, with 9 nucleotides matching TRBD2. After removal of 3 bases from V and 5 bases from J, the junction contained 10 bases not matched to a gene. Germline V gene lookup returns CDR1 SNHLY and CDR2 FYNNEI. The CDR3 has 16 amino acids.

This chain joins TRBV10-3 and TRBJ2-7, with unresolved D. The CDR3 length is 13 residues. Germline-derived CDR1 and CDR2 are ENHRY and SYGVKD. V gave up 8 bases and J gave up 0 bases, with 11 bases separating them. The CDR3 DNA reads as TGTGCCATCTTGACTGATGACTCCTACGAGCAGTACTTC. It yields the protein CAILTDDSYEQYF.

The table lists this clonotype with a few counts. The chain has TRBV20-1 and TRBJ2-5; the match to TRBD2 covers 8 bases. The V gene end was trimmed by 6 bases and the J gene end by 5 bases; junction bases not matched to a gene: 11. Germline CDR1 DFQATT, CDR2 SNEGSKA (reference sequence). The CDR3 loop spans 14 amino acids. The CDR3 region has the DNA TGCAGTGCCCCGGGGGGGCCGGGGATTGAGACCCAGTACTTC. Translation: CSAPGGPGIETQYF.

This clonotype was seen a few times. For the CDR3, the DNA is TGTGCCAGCAGCTTGGGCCATCAGGGGTCCACTGAAGCTTTCTTT. Residues: CASSLGHQGSTEAFF. The chain links TRBV5-4 to TRBJ1-1, with D maybe TRBD1 (6 bases). Germline V gene data show CDR1 as SGHNT and CDR2 as YYREEE (reference sequence). The CDR3 loop spans 15 amino acids. V gave up 0 bases and J gave up 4 bases, with 13 bases separating them.

The chain is built from TRBV4-1 and TRBJ1-1; a weak D match, TRBD1 (5 bases). V lost 2 bases and J 1 base, leaving 14 bases between the germline ends. Germline CDR1 and CDR2: MGHRA and YSYEKL. The CDR3 loop spans 16 amino acids. The CDR3 DNA follows: TGCGCCAGCAGCCAATTAACCCGGGGCCAGAACACTGAAGCTTTCTTT. As protein: CASSQLTRGQNTEAFF.

This clonotype appeared many times. The chain couples TRBV28 to TRBJ1-1; 8 nucleotides match TRBD1. This CDR3 region has 14 residues. The ends lost 6 bases at V and 3 bases at J; junction bases unmatched: 6. Germline-derived CDR1 and CDR2 are MDHEN and SYDVKM. For the CDR3, the DNA is TGTGCCAGCAGGGGGACAGGACGGGACACTGAAGCTTTCTTT. It codes for CASRGTGRDTEAFF.

The chain couples TRBV6-2 or TRBV6-3 to TRBJ1-2; 8 bases are shared with TRBD1. Germline CDR1 MNHEY, CDR2 SVGEGT. The CDR3 is 14 residues long. V was pared by 6 bases and J by 7 bases, with 10 bases of the junction left unmatched. Here the CDR3 DNA reads TGTGCCAGCAGCCCTACCCAGGGGGCTGGTGGCTACACCTTC. Translation gives CASSPTQGAGGYTF.

This chain uses TRBV6-1 with TRBJ1-5; weak D call: TRBD1 (5 bases). The CDR3 has 17 residues. Germline V CDR1 and CDR2: MNHNS, SASEGT. Between the trimmed V and J ends, which lost 6 bases and 0 bases, there was a span of 18 bases. The DNA for the CDR3 is TGTGCCAGCAGGTCGGGACGGAGCCCATATAGCAATCAGCCCCAGCATTTT. The encoded protein is CASRSGRSPYSNQPQHF.

With regard to this clonotype: A read error may explain this, as a much larger clone is one base away. The chain is built from TRBV20-1 and TRBJ1-1; D call uncertain. This CDR3 is built from 12 residues. Germline V gives CDR1 DFQATT, CDR2 SNEGSKA (reference sequence). As DNA, the CDR3 is TGCAGTACTAGAGGAGGGATCACTGAAGCTTTCTTT. Translated, it gives CSTRGGITEAFF.

The genes are TRBV9 and TRBJ2-2; no reliable D call. The CDR3 runs 14 residues. CDR1 SGDLS and CDR2 YYNGEE come from the germline V gene. The germline V and J ends were trimmed by 3 bases and 6 bases, with 12 bases remaining between them. CDR3 sequence (DNA): TGTGCCAGCAGCGCCCCCTATTTCGCCGGGGAGCTGTTTTTT. Its translation: CASSAPYFAGELFF.

This clonotype was detected a few times. The rearrangement joins TRBV10-3 to TRBJ2-1; TRBD2 matches at 8 bases. J was trimmed by 6 bases and V by 8 bases; bases with no gene match: 6. This CDR3 comprises 13 residues. Per the germline V gene, CDR1 is ENHRY and CDR2 is SYGVKD. This chain's CDR3 is CAIGRGGGNEQFF. CDR3 DNA: TGTGCCATCGGCCGGGGGGGAGGCAATGAGCAGTTCTTC.

A few counts support this clonotype. V and J are TRBV7-2 and TRBJ2-6; perhaps TRBD2 as D (5 bases). CDR3 length: 15 amino acids. CDR1 is SGHTA, CDR2 FQGNSA, per germline. The ends were cut back, 4 bases at V and 4 bases at J, with 11 bases in the middle. The DNA of the CDR3 is TGTGCCAGCAGCTCCACAGCGGCGGGGGCCAACGTCCTGACTTTC. The encoded protein is CASSSTAAGANVLTF.

This clonotype showed up many times. V gene TRBV7-2 combines with J gene TRBJ2-5; 10 positions match TRBD2. The CDR3 has 16 amino acids. V lost 4 bases to trimming and J lost 4 bases; unmatched junction nucleotides: 9. CDR1 SGHTA and CDR2 FQGNSA come from the germline V gene. Here the CDR3 reads CASSSTLAGVGETQYF. In DNA, the CDR3 is TGTGCCAGCAGCTCCACTCTAGCGGGAGTCGGAGAGACCCAGTACTTC. Drawing the rest from reference TRBV7-2 and TRBJ2-5, the complete variable domain is GAGVSQSPSNKVTEKGKDVELRCDPISGHTALYWYRQSLGQGLEFLIYFQGNSAPDKSGLPSDRFSAERTGGSVSTLTIQRTQQEDSAVYLCASSSTLAGVGETQYFGPGTRLLVL.

Worth noting for this clonotype: A far larger clone lies a single base away; this is likely a read error. V usage is TRBV2 and J usage is TRBJ2-5; D gene unclear. Trimming took off 1 base at V and 7 bases at J, with 10 bases between the two ends. CDR1 SNHLY and CDR2 FYNNEI come from the germline V gene. This CDR3 region has 13 residues. CDR3 in amino acids: CASSEGYVGTQYF. CDR3 sequence (DNA): TGTGCCAGCAGTGAAGGGTACGTGGGGACCCAGTACTTC. Based on the CDR3 plus reference TRBV2 and TRBJ2-5, the full variable domain is EPEVTQTPSHQVTQMGQEVILRCVPISNHLYFYWYRQILGQKVEFLVSFYNNEISEKSEIFDDQFSVERPDGSNFTLKIRSTKLEDSAMYFCASSEGYVGTQYFGPGTRLLVL.

In this sample, this clonotype turned up many times. The chain employs TRBV2 and TRBJ2-4; D gene unclear. The J call is in doubt because the DNA end fits TRBJ2-5 better. The CDR3 contains 11 residues. Looked up from germline, CDR1 is SNHLY and CDR2 is FYNNEI. The CDR3 region has the DNA TGTGCCAGCATTTTTGCGGAGACCCAGTACTTC. It yields the protein CASIFAETQYF.

The J gene is TRBJ2-5, the V gene TRBV30; tentatively, D is TRBD2 (5 bases). Matching the DNA end better, TRBJ2-1 makes the J call doubtful. The CDR3 covers 12 residues. The germline V gene encodes CDR1 GTSNPN and CDR2 SVGIG (reference sequence). This chain's CDR3 is CAWSLNGDEQFF. DNA for the CDR3: TGTGCCTGGTCTCTAAACGGGGATGAGCAGTTCTTC.

This clonotype was counted many times. The chain recombines TRBV7-2 with TRBJ2-5, with D possibly being TRBD2 (6 bases). Germline CDR1 SGHTA, CDR2 FQGNSA. V shed 3 bases and J shed 3 bases, with 11 bases lying between them. The CDR3 is 14 residues long. Written as DNA, the CDR3 is TGTGCCAGCAGCTTGACTAGGGGTGAAGAGACCCAGTACTTC. This gives the protein CASSLTRGEETQYF. The variable domain in full, completed from reference TRBV7-2 and TRBJ2-5, reads GAGVSQSPSNKVTEKGKDVELRCDPISGHTALYWYRQSLGQGLEFLIYFQGNSAPDKSGLPSDRFSAERTGGSVSTLTIQRTQQEDSAVYLCASSLTRGEETQYFGPGTRLLVL.

The V and J genes are TRBV5-1 and TRBJ1-2; a possible D gene is TRBD1 (5 bases). The germline V gene has CDR1 SGHRS and CDR2 YFSETQ. The V end lost 0 bases, the J end lost 5 bases, and 11 bases lay between the germline ends. This CDR3 comprises 14 residues. The CDR3: CASSLARGRYGYTF. CDR3 nucleotides: TGCGCCAGCAGCTTGGCAAGGGGCCGGTATGGCTACACCTTC. The full variable domain, rest sourced from reference TRBV5-1 and TRBJ1-2, is KAGVTQTPRYLIKTRGQQVTLSCSPISGHRSVSWYQQTPGQGLQFLFEYFSETQRNKGNFPGRFSGRQFSNSRSEMNVSTLELGDSALYLCASSLARGRYGYTFGSGTRLTVV.

The chain links TRBV30 to TRBJ2-2; D call uncertain. This CDR3 comprises 15 residues. V was shortened by 2 bases and J by 6 bases, with 16 bases between the two germline ends. Looked up from germline, CDR1 is GTSNPN and CDR2 is SVGIG (reference sequence). CDR3 region: CAWSNGPIPPGELFF. The CDR3 nucleotides are TGTGCCTGGAGTAACGGTCCGATTCCCCCCGGGGAGCTGTTTTTT.

This clonotype was observed a single time. The J gene is TRBJ2-6, the V gene TRBV3-1; no clear D gene. Germline CDR1 reads LGHDT; CDR2 reads YNNKEL (reference sequence). The CDR3 runs to 15 residues. The V and J ends lost 4 bases and 0 bases respectively, with 7 bases between them. The CDR3 DNA reads as TGTGCCAGCAGCCGGGCGATCTCTGGGGCCAACGTCCTGACTTTC. Protein: CASSRAISGANVLTF.